These T cell receptor beta chains were read from a single sample in a study of shared clonotypes between healthy human individuals. The protocol was immunoSEQ multiplex PCR, while the TCRdb copy is restricted to in-frame clones and leaves out a portion. The data show over a million clones, over 95% seen once. Material: naive CD4+ T cells sorted from blood. The receptor set was obtained from a man younger than 45 in good health. Both conserved end residues are part of each CDR3. Fields, in order: J gene, clone size, D gene, V gene, CDR3 DNA, CDR3 protein. D genes are given only for firm matches. Some rows have no size entry. The others give once, few or many, or a class for an expanded clone.

j_gene: TRBJ2-5; abundance: .; d_gene: .; v_gene: TRBV2; CDR3nt: TGTGCCAGCAGGACAGAGACCCAGTACTTC; CDR3aa: CASRTETQYF
j_gene: TRBJ1-2; abundance: .; d_gene: .; v_gene: TRBV7-9; CDR3nt: TGTGCCAGCAGCTTAGAAAGGGCAAGACAGACTCCGGGCACCTTC; CDR3aa: CASSLERARQTPGTF
j_gene: TRBJ2-5; abundance: .; d_gene: .; v_gene: TRBV18; CDR3nt: TGTGCCAGCTCATTCTACGGGGCAGAAGAGACCCAGTACTTC; CDR3aa: CASSFYGAEETQYF
j_gene: TRBJ1-5; abundance: .; d_gene: .; v_gene: TRBV6-1; CDR3nt: TGTGCCAGCTCTTGGGATCAGCCCCAGCATTTT; CDR3aa: CASSWDQPQHF
j_gene: TRBJ2-7; abundance: .; d_gene: TRBD2; v_gene: TRBV19; CDR3nt: TGTGCCAGTAGGGATGTACGACTAGCGGGTATCGAGCAGTACTTC; CDR3aa: CASRDVRLAGIEQYF
j_gene: TRBJ2-1; abundance: once; d_gene: TRBD1; v_gene: TRBV7-9; CDR3nt: TGTGCCAGCAGCTTAGATTGGGACAGGGGGCACAATGAGCAGTTCTTC; CDR3aa: CASSLDWDRGHNEQFF
j_gene: TRBJ2-5; abundance: .; d_gene: .; v_gene: TRBV19; CDR3nt: TGTGCCAGTAGTGTTCGAGCCTGGGGCGAGACCCAGTACTTC; CDR3aa: CASSVRAWGETQYF
j_gene: TRBJ2-1; abundance: .; d_gene: .; v_gene: TRBV11-2; CDR3nt: TGTGCCAGCAGCGCGGATTCCCGCTACAATGAGCAGTTCTTC; CDR3aa: CASSADSRYNEQFF
j_gene: TRBJ2-4; abundance: .; d_gene: .; v_gene: TRBV30; CDR3nt: TGTGCCTGGAGCAGGGGCAAAAACATTCAGTACTTC; CDR3aa: CAWSRGKNIQYF
j_gene: TRBJ2-3; abundance: .; d_gene: .; v_gene: TRBV15; CDR3nt: TGTGCCACCAGCAGAGACCCCGGGGAAGGGGATGGCACAGATACGCAGTATTTT; CDR3aa: CATSRDPGEGDGTDTQYF
j_gene: TRBJ1-5; abundance: .; d_gene: TRBD1; v_gene: TRBV5-1; CDR3nt: TGCGCCAGCAGCTCCGGGACAGAAAATCAGCCCCAGCATTTT; CDR3aa: CASSSGTENQPQHF